This T cell receptor beta chain derives from a study of control samples from healthy donors and cancer patients. V was clipped by 2 bases and J by 5 bases; unmatched bases: 7. This CDR3 contains 16 residues. Germline CDR1 and CDR2: SGHVS and FNYEAQ. Using immunoSEQ multiplex PCR, the repertoire was profiled, and TCRdb retains in-frame clones only, with some absent. Of 110,000 to 150,000 clones in the sample, around 94% were seen once. The origin of this receptor is a man in his sixties with colorectal cancer. The sequenced material came from PBMCs. The V gene is TRBV7-6, the J gene TRBJ2-1; 9 bases are shared with TRBD1. CDR3 coding DNA: TGTGCCAGCAGCTTACCAACAGGGGGCCACAACAATGAGCAGTTCTTC. Amino acid sequence: CASSLPTGGHNNEQFF. Together with reference TRBV7-6 and TRBJ2-1, the CDR3 gives the full variable domain: GAGVSQSPRYKVTKRGQDVALRCDPISGHVSLYWYRQALGQGPEFLTYFNYEAQQDKSGLPNDRFSAERPEGSISTLTIQRTEQRDSAMYRCASSLPTGGHNNEQFFGPGTRLTVL.